This T cell receptor beta chain was recorded in a study of blood T cells in healthy people across ages. The use of a sample-barcoded 5' primer and a J-beta primer mix characterized a second PCR of roughly 7 to 12 cycles. A 12-random-nucleotide template-switch adaptor tagged each cDNA molecule. TCRdb analysed the 5' RACE reads with MiXCR anew, one entry per CDR3 protein. The sample lists around 990,000 distinct CDR3 sequences, 20% to 25% seen once, with about 0.72% in the top ten. This clonotype showed up just a few times. Per the germline V gene, CDR1 is SGHVS and CDR2 is FQNEAQ. Trimming left V 3 bases short and J 3 bases short, with 10 bases between. The CDR3 spans 14 residues. This sample was also put to use in a study of T cells of mothers and their children.

Sequenced material: blood. The TCR sequence derives from a girl aged 2-10 years in good health. The rearrangement uses TRBV7-8 and TRBJ2-3; D is uncertain. CDR3 in DNA: TGTGCCAGCAGCTTTAGAGAGAGTACAGATACGCAGTATTTT. Its translation is CASSFRESTDTQYF. The full variable domain, rest sourced from reference TRBV7-8 and TRBJ2-3, is GAGVSQSPRYKVAKRGQDVALRCDPISGHVSLFWYQQALGQGPEFLTYFQNEAQLDKSGLPSDRFFAERPEGSVSTLKIQRTQQEDSAVYLCASSFRESTDTQYFGPGTRLTVL.